A selection of T cell receptor beta chains follows, all from one sample in a study of vaccination and CD4 T cells after COVID-19. MiXCR, run by TCRdb on the PCR reads, gives a single entry per CDR3 protein. Of roughly 15,000 distinct CDR3 sequences in the sample, about half were seen once. Their cognate antigens are unknown. The specimen sequenced was CD4+ T cells from blood, cultured in vitro. Receptors were obtained from a human donor who had recovered from COVID-19. The CDR3 runs from the conserved cysteine through the conserved F or W.

j_gene: TRBJ2-2; v_gene: TRBV20-1; CDR3aa: CSAMGQGAAGELFF
j_gene: TRBJ1-1; v_gene: TRBV20-1; CDR3aa: CSASGQPMNTEAFF
j_gene: TRBJ1-2; v_gene: TRBV7-9; CDR3aa: CASSFRPVGQGDKYGYTF
j_gene: TRBJ2-1; v_gene: TRBV15; CDR3aa: CATSRGPLAGGPGEQFF
j_gene: TRBJ2-7; v_gene: TRBV20-1; CDR3aa: CSARVRGSYEQYF
j_gene: TRBJ2-7; v_gene: TRBV20-1; CDR3aa: CSANPGTSGSGEQYF
j_gene: TRBJ2-7; v_gene: TRBV12-5; CDR3aa: CASAGAEQYF
j_gene: TRBJ1-6; v_gene: TRBV11-1; CDR3aa: CASSRGAYNSPLHF
j_gene: TRBJ1-2; v_gene: TRBV6-1; CDR3aa: CASSARTYGYTF
j_gene: TRBJ2-4; v_gene: TRBV20-1; CDR3aa: CSASRPQVVSQYF
j_gene: TRBJ2-7; v_gene: TRBV5-1; CDR3aa: CASSLGVGIGEQYF
j_gene: TRBJ2-7; v_gene: TRBV11-2; CDR3aa: CASSLGHRYEQYF
j_gene: TRBJ1-2; v_gene: TRBV12-3/TRBV12-4; CDR3aa: CASSGALSSYTF
j_gene: TRBJ2-5; v_gene: TRBV5-1; CDR3aa: CASSWGLGWGETQYF
j_gene: TRBJ1-2; v_gene: TRBV27; CDR3aa: CASSPRTGDGYTF
j_gene: TRBJ2-3; v_gene: TRBV20-1; CDR3aa: CSARLHVTGWTDTQYF
j_gene: TRBJ2-7; v_gene: TRBV27; CDR3aa: CASKSSGNYYEQYF
j_gene: TRBJ1-4; v_gene: TRBV20-1; CDR3aa: CSARDPSAAANEKLFF
j_gene: TRBJ1-4; v_gene: TRBV28; CDR3aa: CASSPQIEKLFF
j_gene: TRBJ1-2; v_gene: TRBV28; CDR3aa: CASRRQGGGYTF
j_gene: TRBJ2-7; v_gene: TRBV2; CDR3aa: CASRFLSSGDYEQYF
j_gene: TRBJ2-7; v_gene: TRBV20-1; CDR3aa: CSASVSLAGAGEQYF
j_gene: TRBJ2-5; v_gene: TRBV11-2; CDR3aa: CASSSQPTSGRETQYF
j_gene: TRBJ1-2; v_gene: TRBV20-1; CDR3aa: CSASRDRNIYGYTF
j_gene: TRBJ2-3; v_gene: TRBV7-6; CDR3aa: CASSLEPSIETQYF
j_gene: TRBJ1-2; v_gene: TRBV20-1; CDR3aa: CSARVGNWDYRNYGYTF
j_gene: TRBJ2-7; v_gene: TRBV30; CDR3aa: CAWSWREGPQYF
j_gene: TRBJ1-4; v_gene: TRBV6-1; CDR3aa: CASSESLGGVRDEKLFF
j_gene: TRBJ2-5; v_gene: TRBV2; CDR3aa: CASSDVAGRSPLRETQYF
j_gene: TRBJ2-5; v_gene: TRBV20-1; CDR3aa: CSALLGGRETQYF